Below are 15 T cell receptor beta chains sequenced from a single sample in a study of OX40 agonist ivuxolimab in advanced cancers. The data were produced by immunoSEQ multiplex PCR, yet TCRdb's version contains in-frame clones alone and is incomplete. The profile covers roughly 14,000 clones, with around 84% appearing a single time and roughly 19% taken by the ten largest. The source was CD4+ or CD8+ T cells sorted from blood, collected in a trial of the OX40 agonist ivuxolimab. These receptors were obtained from an adult with an advanced solid tumor such as melanoma, head and neck, liver or kidney cancer.

This sequence joins TRBV2 and TRBJ1-5; possibly TRBD1 for D (5 bases). The germline V and J ends were trimmed by 10 bases and 2 bases, with 15 bases remaining between them. Germline V gene lookup returns CDR1 SNHLY and CDR2 FYNNEI. This CDR3 contains 14 residues. The CDR3 loop is CATTTGGGNQPQHF. CDR3 sequence (DNA): TGTGCCACCACTACTGGGGGGGGCAATCAGCCCCAGCATTTT.

The CDR3 DNA is TGTGCCACTGGGACAGGAGGTATGAACACTGAAGCTTTCTTT. This translates into CATGTGGMNTEAFF. The rearrangement uses TRBV10-3 and TRBJ1-1, with 8 bases fitting TRBD1. Germline V CDR1 and CDR2: ENHRY, SYGVKD. The junction had 7 bases not matched to a gene; V was cut back by 10 bases and J by 0 bases. This CDR3 region has 14 residues.

CDR3 residues: CSVVAGLAVTKGFTDTQYF. The CDR3 DNA is TGCAGCGTTGTGGCGGGACTAGCGGTAACTAAGGGATTCACAGATACGCAGTATTTT. The genes are TRBV29-1 and TRBJ2-3; TRBD2 matches at 11 bases. CDR1 is SQVTM, CDR2 ANQGSEA, per germline. The CDR3 is 19 amino acids. Trimming cost V 4 bases and J 2 bases; bases outside gene matches: 17.

This chain joins TRBV11-3 and TRBJ2-1; D assignment may be TRBD1 or TRBD2 (6 bases each). The germline V gene encodes CDR1 SGHNT and CDR2 YENEEA. The V and J ends lost 4 bases and 0 bases respectively, with 13 bases between them. The length of the CDR3 is 16 residues. The CDR3 protein is CASSSTGGSSYNEQFF. CDR3 bases: TGTGCCAGCAGCTCCACCGGGGGCAGCTCCTACAATGAGCAGTTCTTC.

The chain is built from TRBV19 and TRBJ2-3; 8 nucleotides agree with TRBD2. Germline-derived CDR1 and CDR2 are LNHDA and SQIVND (reference sequence). This CDR3 region has 16 residues. V shed 2 bases, J shed 2 bases, and the junction held 6 bases outside the gene matches. CDR3 sequence: CASSIWGLGNTDTQYF. The CDR3 nucleotides read TGTGCCAGTAGTATATGGGGACTAGGGAACACAGATACGCAGTATTTT.

This clone has a handful of counts. The chain joins TRBV4-1 to TRBJ2-3; 8 bases match TRBD2. This CDR3 is 17 amino acids long. Germline trimming cut 4 bases from V and 0 bases from J; bases unmatched to any gene: 9. CDR1 is MGHRA and CDR2 is YSYEKL in the germline V gene. The CDR3 DNA follows: TGCGCCAGCAGCCCCCTCGGCGCGGGAGGTAGCACAGATACGCAGTATTTT. Translation: CASSPLGAGGSTDTQYF.

The V gene is TRBV5-5, the J gene TRBJ2-7, with D uncertain. The CDR3 spans 14 residues. V lost 0 bases and J 6 bases, leaving 13 bases between the germline ends. Germline-derived CDR1 and CDR2 are SGHKS and YYEKEE (reference sequence). CDR3 bases: TGTGCCAGCAGCTTGGACATCCTATTACCCGAGCAGTACTTC. Its protein is CASSLDILLPEQYF.

J is TRBJ1-6 and V is TRBV27; possible D gene TRBD1, 5 bases. The germline CDR1 and CDR2 sequences are MNHEY and SMNVEV (reference sequence). Trimming removed 3 bases from V and 5 bases from J, with 8 bases in between. The CDR3 totals 14 residues. As DNA, the CDR3 is TGTGCCAGCAGTTTGGGGACTCATAATTCACCCCTCCACTTT. Amino acid sequence: CASSLGTHNSPLHF.

This rearrangement joins TRBV7-8 to TRBJ1-4; TRBD1 agrees at 7 bases. Unmatched junction bases numbered 12, after V lost 3 bases and J lost 2 bases. From germline, CDR1 is SGHVS and CDR2 FQNEAQ. The CDR3 extends over 18 amino acids. CDR3: CASSFPRQGTMTNEKLFF. The CDR3 DNA reads as TGTGCCAGCAGCTTCCCTCGACAGGGAACGATGACTAATGAAAAACTGTTTTTT.

This rearrangement joins TRBV6-5 to TRBJ2-7; D unclear. Trimming took 2 bases from V and 2 from J, leaving 7 bases between them. The CDR3 extends over 13 amino acids. The V gene's germline CDR1 is MNHEY and CDR2 SVGAGI. CDR3 sequence: CASSYQETYEQYF. The CDR3 nucleotides read TGTGCCAGCAGTTACCAGGAGACCTACGAGCAGTACTTC.

V and J are TRBV7-9 and TRBJ2-7; TRBD1 or TRBD2 may be the D gene (5 bases each). V shed 5 bases and J shed 3 bases, with 11 bases lying between them. The germline CDR1 and CDR2 sequences are SEHNR and FQNEAQ (reference sequence). The CDR3 runs to 13 residues. The CDR3 nucleotides read TGTGCCAGCAGCACCCGGGACCACTACGAGCAGTACTTC. Its protein product is CASSTRDHYEQYF.

As concerns this clone: One end of the junction fails to match germline, which may point to a read error. The V gene is TRBV13, the J gene TRBJ2-1; 10 positions agree with TRBD2. From germline, CDR1 is PRHDT and CDR2 FYEKMQ (reference sequence). The CDR3 contains 14 residues. The CDR3: CAGSGGVSYNEQFF. The CDR3 DNA sequence: TGTGCCGGCAGCGGGGGGGTCTCCTACAATGAGCAGTTCTTC.

V is TRBV5-6 and J is TRBJ2-7, with D possibly matching TRBD2 (5 bases). Trimming cost V 4 bases and J 4 bases, with 9 bases left between them. CDR1 is SGHDT and CDR2 is YYEEEE in the germline V gene. The CDR3 loop spans 12 amino acids. The CDR3 here is CASSPGLYEQYF. As DNA, the CDR3 is TGTGCCAGCAGCCCCGGACTGTACGAGCAGTACTTC.

The rearrangement uses TRBV7-9 and TRBJ2-5, with 9 bases that match TRBD2. V shed 10 bases, J shed 3 bases, and the junction held 9 bases outside the gene matches. CDR3 length: 14 residues. From germline, CDR1 is SEHNR and CDR2 FQNEAQ (reference sequence). The CDR3 sequence: CATEVIAGEETQYF. The CDR3 DNA reads TGTGCCACTGAAGTCATAGCGGGAGAAGAGACCCAGTACTTC.

This clone came up once. The rearrangement joins TRBV19 to TRBJ2-7; D is undetermined. The germline V gene encodes CDR1 LNHDA and CDR2 SQIVND (reference sequence). Between the trimmed V and J ends, which lost 4 bases and 3 bases, there was a span of 10 bases. The CDR3 consists of 13 residues. The CDR3 loop reads CASSNLVGYEQYF. In nucleotides, the CDR3 is TGTGCCAGTAGTAACCTCGTCGGCTACGAGCAGTACTTC.